This T cell receptor beta chain was recovered during a study of control samples from healthy donors and cancer patients. Sequenced by immunoSEQ multiplex PCR; TCRdb stores in-frame clones only, minus some. The sample table sets out approximately 190,000 clones. V lost 5 bases and J 4 bases, leaving 17 bases between the germline ends. Germline values: CDR1 MRHNA, CDR2 SNTAGT. The CDR3 length is 15 residues. This sequence was found in a woman in her thirties in good health. V usage is TRBV6-4 and J usage is TRBJ1-1, with D possibly matching TRBD1 (6 bases). Sequencing was done on a sample of blood. The CDR3 nucleotides are TGTGCCAGCAGTTCCACAGGGATCGGGGGCACTGAAGCTTTCTTT. Its translation: CASSSTGIGGTEAFF.